Below, 18 T cell receptor beta chains from the same sample are listed, as sequenced in a study of T cell repertoires in cytomegalovirus infection. TCRdb re-called the reads with MiXCR, one entry per CDR3 protein. The table includes hundreds of thousands of distinct CDR3 sequences, more than 20% detected once. Sequencing used CD8+ T cells from PBMCs. The receptors shown here come from a human donor in good health (CMV status not recorded). Some clones in this sample may be carry-over from other donors' samples.

Of note for this clonotype: The CDR3 carries no conserved terminal phenylalanine or tryptophan, so it likely arises from a read error. Because the CDR3's place on the DNA is in doubt, the DNA is left out and the CDR3 is given as listed by TCRdb. The chain joins TRBV7-4 to TRBJ2-1. The CDR3 region is 10 residues in length, termini included. Germline V lookup: CDR1 SGHVT, CDR2 SQSDAQ. The CDR3 sequence: CASSLGQKFL.

The gene calls are TRBV7-9 and TRBJ1-5; D unclear. Trimming stripped 5 bases from V and 4 bases from J, with 12 bases between. The CDR3 runs 14 residues. Looked up from germline, CDR1 is SEHNR and CDR2 is FQNEAQ (reference sequence). The CDR3 here is CASSPPAGNQPQHF. CDR3 DNA: TGTGCCAGCAGCCCCCCGGCCGGGAATCAGCCCCAGCATTTT.

The chain uses TRBV7-4 and TRBJ2-1; a weak D match, TRBD2 (7 bases). CDR3 length equals 16 residues. Looked up from germline, CDR1 is SGHVT and CDR2 is SQSDAQ. V was pared by 2 bases and J by 6 bases, with 17 bases between. The CDR3 coding sequence is TGTGCCAGCAGCTTAATTCGGGGGGCGCGGTTCAATGAGCAGTTCTTC. Translated, it gives CASSLIRGARFNEQFF. The variable domain in full, completed from reference TRBV7-4 and TRBJ2-1, reads GAGVSQSPRYKVAKRGRDVALRCDSISGHVTLYWYRQTLGQGSEVLTYSQSDAQRDKSGRPSGRFSAERPERSVSTLKIQRTEQGDSAVYLCASSLIRGARFNEQFFGPGTRLTVL.

This clonotype has more than one count but fewer than ten. V is TRBV14 and J is TRBJ2-5, with D perhaps TRBD2 (6 bases). The germline V gene encodes CDR1 SGHDN and CDR2 FVKESK. The length of the CDR3 is 15 residues. V lost 0 bases to trimming and J lost 0 bases, with 8 bases between them. CDR3 DNA: TGTGCCAGCAGCCAAGATCGGGACTACCAAGAGACCCAGTACTTC. Its translation is CASSQDRDYQETQYF.

V gene TRBV29-1 combines with J gene TRBJ1-5; D gene ambiguous. Germline V gene data show CDR1 as SQVTM and CDR2 as ANQGSEA. This CDR3 spans 14 amino acids. V shed 0 bases and J shed 0 bases, with 6 bases lying between them. The CDR3 DNA reads as TGCAGCGTTGAAGAGAATAATAGCAATCAGCCCCAGCATTTT. Translated, it gives CSVEENNSNQPQHF.

The genes are TRBV29-1 and TRBJ2-5, with D perhaps matching TRBD2 (5 bases). Germline CDR1 reads SQVTM; CDR2 reads ANQGSEA. The CDR3 covers 15 residues. V was pared by 0 bases and J by 1 base, with 12 bases between. The CDR3 DNA is TGCAGCGTTGAAGATCTTCAGGACTCCCAAGAGACCCAGTACTTC. It yields the protein CSVEDLQDSQETQYF.

The chain couples TRBV28 to TRBJ2-7; 9 bases agree with TRBD2. The CDR3 covers 15 residues. The J segment lost 3 bases and the V segment lost 4 bases, leaving 7 bases of the junction unmatched. Germline V gives CDR1 MDHEN, CDR2 SYDVKM. CDR3 bases: TGTGCCAGCAGTTCCCCCCTAGCGGGGAACTACGAGCAGTACGTC. Protein sequence: CASSSPLAGNYEQYV.

This chain links TRBV20-1 with TRBJ2-2, with a weak D call TRBD1 (5 bases). Germline CDR1 reads DFQATT; CDR2 reads SNEGSKA (reference sequence). The CDR3 extends over 17 amino acids. V lost 0 bases to trimming and J lost 3 bases, with 17 bases between them. CDR3 sequence reads: CSARDPRQQLDTGELFF. As DNA, the CDR3 is TGCAGTGCTAGAGATCCCCGACAGCAGTTAGACACCGGGGAGCTGTTTTTT.

V gene TRBV5-1 combines with J gene TRBJ2-1, with 9 bases fitting TRBD1. Germline CDR1 and CDR2: SGHRS and YFSETQ. After removal of 7 bases from V and 9 bases from J, the junction contained 11 bases not matched to a gene. This CDR3 has 14 residues. The DNA of the CDR3 is TGCGCCAGCGGCCGGCGACAGGGGGGGAGTGAGCAGTTCTTC. The encoded protein is CASGRRQGGSEQFF.

This clonotype was counted at least ten times. The genes are TRBV7-9 and TRBJ1-1; D remains unclear. This CDR3 is 11 amino acids long. V lost 4 bases to trimming and J lost 10 bases, with 10 bases between them. Germline V gene data show CDR1 as SEHNR and CDR2 as FQNEAQ (reference sequence). The chain's CDR3 is CASSSEPAAFF. CDR3 in DNA: TGTGCCAGCAGCTCCGAGCCGGCAGCTTTCTTT.

This chain's CDR3 is CASSKGPRELFF. In DNA, the CDR3 is TGTGCCAGTAGTAAGGGCCCAAGGGAGCTGTTTTTT. The gene calls are TRBV19 and TRBJ2-2; D is unresolved. Trimming left V 4 bases short and J 9 bases short, with 9 bases between. The CDR3 has 12 amino acids. In germline, CDR1 is LNHDA, CDR2 SQIVND (reference sequence).

This clonotype showed up just a few times. The V call is TRBV7-9, the J call TRBJ2-1; D uncertain. Deletions cut 1 base from V and 4 bases from J, with 11 bases between. This CDR3 comprises 15 residues. Per germline, CDR1 SEHNR and CDR2 FQNEAQ (reference sequence). CDR3 residues: CASSLGAAPYNEQFF. DNA of the CDR3: TGTGCCAGCAGCTTAGGGGCAGCTCCTTACAATGAGCAGTTCTTC.

V and J are TRBV7-8 and TRBJ2-3; possibly TRBD1 for D (6 bases). Germline lookup yields CDR1 SGHVS and CDR2 FQNEAQ. This CDR3 spans 16 amino acids. Trimming stripped 5 bases from V and 0 bases from J, with 15 bases between. The CDR3 region is CASSRQGGSSTDTQYF. CDR3 bases: TGTGCCAGCAGCCGTCAAGGGGGTTCGAGCACAGATACGCAGTATTTT. The full variable domain, completed using reference TRBV7-8 and TRBJ2-3, is GAGVSQSPRYKVAKRGQDVALRCDPISGHVSLFWYQQALGQGPEFLTYFQNEAQLDKSGLPSDRFFAERPEGSVSTLKIQRTQQEDSAVYLCASSRQGGSSTDTQYFGPGTRLTVL.

On this clonotype itself: A single base separates this from a much larger clone, so it may be a read error. The V and J genes are TRBV7-6 and TRBJ2-1; TRBD2 matches at 12 bases. The CDR3 extends over 16 amino acids. V trimming: 11 bases; J trimming: 10 bases; junction bases outside the gene matches: 18. Germline assignment: CDR1 SGHVS and CDR2 FNYEAQ. CDR3 bases: TGTGCCGTGGACAGGGGTCCTAGCGGGGGGGCGAAGGAGCAGTTCTTC. It specifies CAVDRGPSGGAKEQFF.

This clonotype appeared a single time. This chain uses TRBV11-1 with TRBJ2-1; 9 bases agree with TRBD2. The germline gives CDR1 SGHAT, CDR2 FQDESV (reference sequence). There are 16 residues in the CDR3. Germline trimming cut 2 bases from V and 0 bases from J; bases unmatched to any gene: 2. The CDR3 DNA follows: TGTGCCAGCAGCTTACTGCGGGGGGGCTCCTACAATGAGCAGTTCTTC. Translated, it gives CASSLLRGGSYNEQFF.

This clonotype was observed at least ten times. The chain employs TRBV12-3 or TRBV12-4 and TRBJ2-1; D is uncertain. Trimming pared 7 bases from V and 7 bases from J, leaving 14 bases between. CDR3 length: 13 amino acids. The CDR3 DNA follows: TGTGCCAGCATCTTGGGGAAGCAAAATGAGCAGTTCTTC. This gives the protein CASILGKQNEQFF.

On this clonotype itself: A clone one base away is much larger, so this may be a read error. V and J are TRBV20-1 and TRBJ2-1; 7 bases fit TRBD1. J was trimmed by 8 bases and V by 0 bases; bases with no gene match: 19. The germline CDR1 and CDR2 sequences are DFQATT and SNEGSKA (reference sequence). This CDR3 has 18 amino acids. CDR3 residues: CSARDEGQQGQVGDEQFF. CDR3 DNA sequence: TGCAGTGCTAGAGATGAGGGACAACAGGGGCAAGTCGGCGATGAGCAGTTCTTC.

The genes are TRBV9 and TRBJ1-3; no clear D gene. Germline CDR1 is SGDLS and CDR2 is YYNGEE. The CDR3 is 16 amino acids. Trimming removed 4 bases at V and 7 bases at J, with 21 bases between. For the CDR3, the DNA is TGTGCCAGCAGCCCCTTCTCAGACTCCCGGGCGAACACCATATATTTT. This codes for CASSPFSDSRANTIYF.